This TCR beta chain was found in a study of blood T cell repertoires in COVID-19. Study-wide background: The United States, Italy and Spain were the sources of the acute and convalescent COVID-19 samples.

Germline values: CDR1 SGHVS, CDR2 FQNEAQ. The V segment lost 3 bases and the J segment 8 bases; nucleotides outside the gene matches: 17. CDR3 length equals 18 residues. The repertoire was sequenced with immunoSEQ multiplex PCR; TCRdb's copy has only in-frame clones and lacks some. This table has roughly 140,000 clones, 70% to 90% appearing once. The chain uses TRBV7-8 and TRBJ2-2, with 8 nucleotides matching TRBD1. The receptor was isolated from a woman aged 55-70 years with COVID-19, enrolled during active disease. Sample: peripheral blood. The CDR3, as DNA: TGTGCCAGCAGCTTCGGATTCGGGACAGGAACACTTCGAGGGGAGCTGTTTTTT. Its translation is CASSFGFGTGTLRGELFF.